The T cell receptor (beta chain) under discussion was sequenced for a study of T cells in Graves' hyperthyroidism and ophthalmopathy. Over 18 months, lack of ophthalmopathy progression marked Graves' hyperthyroidism as stable. TCR beta CDR3 region amplification was performed from RNA transcripts. First-round RT-PCR with HTBI primers amplified the TCR CDR3 region. TCRdb re-called the multiplex PCR reads with MiXCR, one entry per CDR3 protein. Of 650,000 to 700,000 distinct CDR3 sequences in the sample, 15% to 20% were seen once. The germline gives CDR1 SGDLS, CDR2 YYNGEE. This CDR3 contains 21 residues. J lost 0 bases, V lost 3 bases, and 18 bases had no gene match.

Sequencing was performed on blood. This sequence joins TRBV9 and TRBJ1-3, with 10 bases lining up with TRBD1. The sequence was collected from a man in his forties or fifties with Graves' hyperthyroidism. The CDR3 coding sequence is TGTGCCAGCAGCGGAGGAGGGACAGGGGCCGCCCAACCAAGCTCTGGAAACACCATATATTTT. Residues: CASSGGGTGAAQPSSGNTIYF.